The clone carrying this TCR beta chain was counted a few times. The data originate from a study of blood T cell repertoires in COVID-19. Germline V lookup: CDR1 SGHAT, CDR2 FQNNGV. This CDR3 comprises 14 residues. The V end was cut by 5 bases, the J end by 2 bases, with 12 bases between. Two negative PCRs, clearance, or symptom resolution characterized the recovered Cohort 3 donors. The method was immunoSEQ multiplex PCR; TCRdb's version includes in-frame clones alone and lacks a portion of them. This table has about 480,000 clones, around 85% appearing once. Sequencing was carried out using PBMCs or T cells enriched from blood (not recorded which). The chain couples TRBV11-2 to TRBJ1-2; D is ambiguous. This clonotype was obtained from a woman between 55 and 75 years old who had recovered from COVID-19. The CDR3 DNA is TGTGCCAGCAGCCCCCGCGGAGAGAACTATGGCTACACCTTC. Protein: CASSPRGENYGYTF.